This T cell receptor beta chain was retrieved from a study of cytomegalovirus exposure and HLA in healthy donors. Regarding the study as a whole: Generally TCR sequences proved uncommon, though certain public TCRs appeared in numerous donors. Excluded were some V segments that proved indistinguishable, including TRBV6-2 and TRBV6-3.

As for this clone: The antigen remains unidentified.

13 Jbeta primers and 60 Vbeta primers were used for the PCR. Clones were read by immunoSEQ multiplex PCR, and TCRdb kept only the in-frame ones, dropping some. This listing includes approximately 80,000 clones. The CDR3 runs to 16 residues. Germline CDR1 WNHNN, CDR2 SYGVQD (reference sequence). J gave up 0 bases and V 2 bases, and 4 bases lay outside the gene matches. The sample comprised PBMCs. The chain couples TRBV10-1 to TRBJ1-5; 7 bases line up with TRBD1. This sequence originates from a woman aged 25 to 45 in good health and CMV-seronegative. In nucleotides, the CDR3 is TGCGCCAGCAGTGAGCCAGGGGGTTATAGCAATCAGCCCCAGCATTTT. Protein: CASSEPGGYSNQPQHF.